Below are 25 T cell receptor beta chains sequenced from a single sample in a study of blood T cells in healthy people across ages. It was with a sample-barcoded 5' primer and a J-beta primer mix that a second PCR of roughly 7 to 12 cycles was run. TCRdb reanalysed the 5' RACE reads using MiXCR and keeps one entry per CDR3 protein. Seen here are more than 1.4 million distinct CDR3 sequences, roughly 40% observed once, and the top ten hold 7.9%. Sequenced sample: blood. The receptors originated from a woman aged 18-30 years in good health.

CDR3 sequence: CAISDSQGSNQPQHF. The CDR3 region has the DNA TGTGCCATCAGTGACTCCCAGGGCAGCAATCAGCCCCAGCATTTT. V usage is TRBV10-3 and J usage is TRBJ1-5; TRBD1 is a possible D gene (5 bases). This CDR3 spans 15 amino acids. From germline, CDR1 is ENHRY and CDR2 SYGVKD. Trimming cost V 3 bases and J 1 base, with 10 bases left between them.

For this clonotype: One end of the junction is discordant with germline, which a read error may explain. The chain has TRBV7-2 and TRBJ2-7; D is unclear. Germline CDR1 SGHTA, CDR2 FQGNSA. The CDR3 runs to 12 residues. The CDR3 region has the DNA TGTGCCAGCAACCAATCCTCCGACGAGCAGTACTTC. It translates to CASNQSSDEQYF.

This clonotype is a singleton in its sample. A junction boundary mismatches the germline segment, possibly from a read error. The chain employs TRBV5-1 and TRBJ2-5; D not resolved. The end of the DNA fits TRBJ2-7 better, so the J call may be wrong. CDR3 length: 14 residues. From germline, CDR1 is SGHRS and CDR2 YFSETQ. This chain's CDR3 is CAGRISGPRNEQYF. CDR3 DNA sequence: TGCGCCGGCAGGATCTCGGGCCCTCGGAACGAGCAGTACTTC.

The chain combines TRBV6-1 with TRBJ2-7; D may be TRBD2 (6 bases). The CDR3 totals 12 residues. The V gene's germline CDR1 is MNHNS and CDR2 SASEGT. Here the CDR3 reads CFPSEGPYEQYF. The DNA of the CDR3 is TGTTTCCCCTCGGAGGGCCCCTACGAGCAGTACTTC.

The CDR3 loop reads CASSYSNAALSTDTQYF. The CDR3 coding sequence is TGTGCCAGCAGTTACTCGAATGCGGCTCTAAGCACAGATACGCAGTATTTT. The chain combines TRBV6-5 with TRBJ2-3, with D unresolved. The germline CDR1 and CDR2 sequences are MNHEY and SVGAGI. The CDR3 spans 17 residues. V was clipped by 0 bases and J by 0 bases, with 13 bases between them.

V and J are TRBV6-1 and TRBJ1-1; D uncertain. The CDR3 contains 13 residues. The V end lost 7 bases, the J end lost 4 bases, and 13 bases lay between the germline ends. The germline gives CDR1 MNHNS, CDR2 SASEGT. The CDR3 here is CASTRGQSTEAFF. The CDR3 DNA sequence: TGTGCCAGCACCCGAGGTCAGAGCACTGAAGCTTTCTTT.

The V gene is TRBV28, the J gene TRBJ1-4; 9 nucleotides agree with TRBD1. The germline CDR1 and CDR2 sequences are MDHEN and SYDVKM. After removal of 4 bases from V and 2 bases from J, the junction contained 2 bases not matched to a gene. The CDR3 is 15 amino acids. The CDR3 sequence: CASSYDRGTNEKLFF. The CDR3 DNA is TGTGCCAGCAGTTATGACAGGGGGACTAATGAAAAACTGTTTTTT.

The CDR3 region is CAISERDRGVGEKLFF. CDR3 DNA: TGTGCCATCAGTGAGCGAGACCGAGGGGTGGGTGAAAAACTGTTTTTT. The chain links TRBV10-3 to TRBJ1-4; perhaps TRBD1 as D (5 bases). The CDR3 length is 16 residues. CDR1 ENHRY and CDR2 SYGVKD come from the germline V gene. V gave up 2 bases and J gave up 7 bases, with 17 bases separating them.

The rearrangement joins TRBV12-3 or TRBV12-4 to TRBJ2-5, with a weak D call TRBD1 (6 bases). V was shortened by 5 bases and J by 7 bases, with 20 bases between the two germline ends. This CDR3 contains 15 residues. The CDR3 sequence is CASSRVYLSGATQYF. DNA of the CDR3: TGTGCCAGCAGTCGCGTTTACCTTTCAGGGGCGACCCAGTACTTC.

This clonotype was observed a handful of times. This chain links TRBV20-1 with TRBJ2-3; no clear D gene. Germline loops: CDR1 DFQATT, CDR2 SNEGSKA (reference sequence). Between the trimmed V and J ends, which lost 4 bases and 2 bases, there was a span of 4 bases. This CDR3 comprises 11 residues. In DNA form, the CDR3 reads TGCAGTGCTACCTACACAGATACGCAGTATTTT. Its translation: CSATYTDTQYF.

The V gene is TRBV9, the J gene TRBJ2-3; TRBD2 matches at 12 bases. Losses at the gene ends were 4 bases for V and 6 bases for J; bases not matched to a gene: 6. The germline gives CDR1 SGDLS, CDR2 YYNGEE. This CDR3 comprises 15 residues. In DNA, the CDR3 is TGTGCCAGCAGCCCTAGCGGGGGGGCTGGGGATACGCAGTATTTT. The encoded protein is CASSPSGGAGDTQYF.

The V gene is TRBV12-3 or TRBV12-4, the J gene TRBJ2-7; D is tentatively TRBD1 or TRBD2 (5 bases each). V shed 6 bases and J shed 5 bases, with 14 bases lying between them. This CDR3 has 13 residues. CDR3 in amino acids: CASRSLGVHEQYF. The CDR3 DNA reads TGTGCCAGCAGATCTCTGGGGGTCCACGAGCAGTACTTC.

This clonotype was picked up one time. Here the CDR3 reads CASSLGFGGGHLNEQFF. The CDR3 DNA reads as TGCGCCAGCAGCCTGGGCTTTGGGGGAGGGCATCTGAATGAGCAGTTCTTC. V gene TRBV5-1 combines with J gene TRBJ2-1; 7 bases are shared with TRBD2. This CDR3 contains 17 residues. The germline gives CDR1 SGHRS, CDR2 YFSETQ. Trimming cost V 4 bases and J 7 bases; bases outside gene matches: 17.

A single count supports this clonotype. V is TRBV20-1 and J is TRBJ2-5, with D perhaps TRBD1 or TRBD2 (6 bases each). The J call is in doubt because the DNA end fits TRBJ2-7 better. The CDR3 is 15 residues long. Per germline, CDR1 DFQATT and CDR2 SNEGSKA (reference sequence). The CDR3 sequence is CSARPLGGPPDEQYF. The CDR3 region has the DNA TGCAGTGCTAGGCCCCTAGGGGGGCCTCCAGACGAGCAGTACTTC.

J is TRBJ2-1 and V is TRBV11-2; 9 nucleotides align to TRBD2. The V segment lost 5 bases and the J segment 7 bases; nucleotides outside the gene matches: 9. The CDR3 is made up of 15 amino acids. Germline-derived CDR1 and CDR2 are SGHAT and FQNNGV. DNA of the CDR3: TGTGCCAGCAGCCTGGGGACTAGCAGTAGTAATGAGCAGTTCTTC. Translating it yields CASSLGTSSSNEQFF.

The chain combines TRBV20-1 with TRBJ2-1, with 9 bases fitting TRBD2. The CDR3 extends over 15 amino acids. The trim removed 5 bases at V and 5 bases at J, leaving 10 bases unmatched. CDR1 is DFQATT, CDR2 SNEGSKA, per germline (reference sequence). The chain's CDR3 is CSAPLAGFSDNEQFF. The CDR3 DNA reads TGCAGTGCTCCCCTAGCGGGGTTTAGTGACAATGAGCAGTTCTTC.

V gene TRBV7-9 combines with J gene TRBJ2-2; D is unclear. V lost 6 bases and J lost 2, with 4 bases in between. Germline assignment: CDR1 SEHNR and CDR2 FQNEAQ (reference sequence). This CDR3 comprises 12 residues. The CDR3 sequence: CASRINTGELFF. The CDR3 DNA is TGTGCCAGCAGGATTAACACCGGGGAGCTGTTTTTT.

This sequence joins TRBV27 and TRBJ2-1; 8 nucleotides align to TRBD1. V was pared by 5 bases and J by 6 bases, with 9 bases of the junction left unmatched. The CDR3 is made up of 15 amino acids. CDR1 is MNHEY, CDR2 SMNVEV, per germline (reference sequence). The CDR3 is CASSPWTGHGNEQFF. The CDR3 bases are TGTGCCAGCAGTCCGTGGACAGGGCATGGCAATGAGCAGTTCTTC.

The chain couples TRBV7-3 to TRBJ2-3; D not resolved. Germline assignment: CDR1 SGHTA and CDR2 FQGTGA. Trimming cost V 8 bases and J 2 bases, with 11 bases left between them. This CDR3 has 13 amino acids. The CDR3 region has the DNA TGTGCCAGCTCAGACTCCTTCACAGATACGCAGTATTTT. As protein: CASSDSFTDTQYF.

The J gene is TRBJ2-7, the V gene TRBV27; D is uncertain. With 5 bases removed from V and 2 bases from J, the gap between germline ends came to 13 bases. Germline lookup yields CDR1 MNHEY and CDR2 SMNVEV (reference sequence). The length of the CDR3 is 14 residues. CDR3 DNA sequence: TGTGCCAGCAGTCTGGGTCCGCCCCCCTACGAGCAGTACTTC. Its protein product is CASSLGPPPYEQYF.

This chain links TRBV4-2 with TRBJ2-4; no firm D call. The J call may be faulty, since TRBJ2-5 better matches the DNA end. The CDR3 consists of 16 residues. Germline CDR1 and CDR2: LGHNA and YNFKEQ. The CDR3 nucleotides read TGTGCCAGCAGCCAAGGGGGTGTCACGTCTCAAGAGACCCAGTACTTC. Residues: CASSQGGVTSQETQYF.

The chain is built from TRBV12-3 or TRBV12-4 and TRBJ2-1; 8 bases fit TRBD2. V lost 7 bases to trimming and J lost 6 bases; unmatched junction nucleotides: 11. The CDR3 runs to 15 residues. CDR3 protein: CASNLLAAISNEQFF. CDR3 bases: TGTGCCAGCAATCTACTAGCGGCTATTTCCAATGAGCAGTTCTTC.

For this clonotype: One junction end does not reproduce the germline sequence, and a read error may be involved. V is TRBV20-1 and J is TRBJ2-1, with 7 bases matching TRBD2. There are 16 residues in the CDR3. Germline CDR1 reads DFQATT; CDR2 reads SNEGSKA (reference sequence). The CDR3 bases are TGCAGTGCTGGAGATTCCGGGGGGAGCTCCTACAATGAGCAGTTCTTC. Its translation is CSAGDSGGSSYNEQFF.

The V and J genes are TRBV5-1 and TRBJ1-1; tentatively, D is TRBD1 (5 bases). Germline lookup yields CDR1 SGHRS and CDR2 YFSETQ. This CDR3 is 17 amino acids long. The V end lost 0 bases, the J end lost 0 bases, and 15 bases lay between the germline ends. CDR3 DNA sequence: TGCGCCAGCAGCTTGGAGGCGGGGGGAGGGCTGAACACTGAAGCTTTCTTT. It yields the protein CASSLEAGGGLNTEAFF.

This clonotype was recorded a few times. The V gene is TRBV14, the J gene TRBJ2-7, with D perhaps TRBD1 (5 bases). The CDR3 length is 13 residues. From germline, CDR1 is SGHDN and CDR2 FVKESK. Trimming took 4 bases from V and 8 from J, leaving 15 bases between them. The CDR3 region is CASSLYQGRKQYF. CDR3 in DNA: TGTGCCAGCAGCCTCTACCAGGGCCGCAAGCAGTACTTC.